This TCR beta chain appears in the sequencing data of a study of shared clonotypes between healthy human individuals. In the naive CD8 group, cells lacked CD45RO and were positively selected for CCR7, so terminally differentiated effector memory CD45RA+ cells were left out. With 4 bases removed from V and 5 bases from J, the gap between germline ends came to 18 bases. The germline gives CDR1 LGHNA, CDR2 YSLEER. This CDR3 contains 15 residues. Data came from immunoSEQ multiplex PCR; TCRdb stores just in-frame clones and leaves some out. The sample has about 2.2 million clones, 93% seen once. The source is a man aged 18 to 30 in good health. Some clones in this sample may be carry-over from other donors' samples. V usage is TRBV4-3 and J usage is TRBJ2-7; D uncertain. The sequenced sample was naive CD8+ T cells from PBMCs. CDR3 nucleotides: TGCGCCAGCAGCCGGTCGCCGGGCACTTGGGACGAGCAGTACTTC. It yields the protein CASSRSPGTWDEQYF.